This T cell receptor (beta chain) was captured in a study of cytomegalovirus exposure and HLA in healthy donors. A remark on this clone: What it binds is not known.

V trimming: 7 bases; J trimming: 4 bases; junction bases outside the gene matches: 4. CDR3 length equals 14 residues. CDR1 WSHSY and CDR2 SAAADI come from the germline V gene. Broader study findings: Among donors in an Asian-associated ancestry cluster, a later analysis reportedly found fewer N-insertions than the roughly 610-donor mean. According to a later analysis, most TCR beta chains associated with CMV appeared HLA-restricted. A previous analysis found most TCR beta V segments productive roughly 87% or roughly 30% of the time.

The study ran its PCR with 60 Vbeta and 13 Jbeta primers. Profiling relied on immunoSEQ multiplex PCR, and the TCRdb table lists in-frame clones only, not all of them. The table has about 150,000 clones, approximately 80% seen once. The V call is TRBV10-2, the J call TRBJ2-1; 10 nucleotides match TRBD2. The material sequenced was PBMCs. This clonotype originated in a man in his forties in good health and CMV-seronegative. CDR3 amino acids: CASTTSGEYNEQFF. CDR3 bases: TGCGCCAGCACCACTAGCGGGGAGTACAATGAGCAGTTCTTC.